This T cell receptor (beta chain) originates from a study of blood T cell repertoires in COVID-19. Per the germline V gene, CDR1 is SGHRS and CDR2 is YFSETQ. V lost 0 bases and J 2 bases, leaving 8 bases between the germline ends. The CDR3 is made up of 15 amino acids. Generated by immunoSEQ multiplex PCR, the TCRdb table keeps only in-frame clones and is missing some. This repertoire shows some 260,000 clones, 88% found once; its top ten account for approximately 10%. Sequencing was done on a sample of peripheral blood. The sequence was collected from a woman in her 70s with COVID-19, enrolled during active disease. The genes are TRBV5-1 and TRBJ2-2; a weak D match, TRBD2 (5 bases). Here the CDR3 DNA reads TGCGCCAGCAGCTTGGATGGGAGTAACACCGGGGAGCTGTTTTTT. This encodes CASSLDGSNTGELFF.